This TCR beta chain stems from a study of T cells expressing NK-cell markers. Study information: Of eight sequenced donors, seven were HCMV-seropositive and one HCMV-seronegative.

Germline lookup yields CDR1 ENHRY and CDR2 SYGVKD. The CDR3 covers 14 residues. A 5'RACE template switching approach incorporating UMIs was used to make TCR beta cDNA. TCRdb re-called the 5' RACE reads and catalogs CDR3 proteins one per entry, DNA excluded. Its table records under 600,000 distinct CDR3 sequences. V usage is TRBV10-3 and J usage is TRBJ2-5. This receptor was obtained from a woman between 50 and 59 years old in good health. Sequencing was carried out using blood T cells: a sorted CD56 or NKG2C T cell subset, CD4+ or CD8+ T cells, or bulk PBMC T cells (not recorded which). The CDR3 reads CAISGGGNQETQYF.